The subject of this entry is one T cell receptor (beta chain). This specimen belongs to a study of blood T cells in healthy people across ages. A second PCR, run for roughly 6 to 11 cycles, used a sample-barcoded 5' primer plus a J-beta primer mix. TCRdb reanalysed the 5' RACE reads using MiXCR and keeps one entry per CDR3 protein. The table has about 670,000 distinct CDR3 sequences, roughly half seen once. Germline CDR1 reads MNHEY; CDR2 reads SVGAGI. The ends were cut back, 5 bases at V and 0 bases at J, with 11 bases in the middle. The CDR3 loop spans 16 amino acids. Input material: blood. The sequence was obtained from a woman of 80 years or more in good health. V gene TRBV6-5 combines with J gene TRBJ2-6, with D unresolved. The CDR3 loop is CASSNVLDSGANVLTF. The CDR3 nucleotides read TGTGCCAGCAGTAACGTCCTAGACTCTGGGGCCAACGTCCTGACTTTC.